The subject of this entry is one TCR beta chain. By its share of the sample, this clone is medium-sized (0.01 to 0.1%). Its antigen is still unknown. One base away there is no much larger clone; base qualities are not given. No treatment had been received by any patient before thyroid surgery. Using T-cell receptor beta sequencing, the researchers looked back retrospectively at clinical samples from patients, gathered between about 2012 and 2019. Library method: PCR. This sample was sequenced with an Illumina HiSeq 4000. The TCR beta-chain CDR3 region of each patient was profiled by high-throughput sequencing. The source study handled its data this way. CDR3 differences across clinicopathological groups were used to build a classifier for discriminating distant-metastatic papillary thyroid cancer patients. The Shannon index was used to assess repertoire diversity, and the Morisita-Horn index was used to assess tumor-blood repertoire similarity. TCRdb itself trimmed the public reads at Q25 with fastp, ran MiXCR and retained productive beta chains. None of the V and J calls come from the authors' own analysis; TCRdb made them. The sample table lists around 26,000 clones, about 20% of them with a count of one. The biggest ten clones account for 4.4% of the sample.

The source of the sample is a study of metastatic and nonmetastatic thyroid tumors (TCRdb year 2020). In the study overall: Repertoires from peripheral blood and from tumor or nodule tissue samples of malignant and benign thyroid patients were compared. Findings and caveats that apply to the study as a whole: In both blood and tumor samples, TCR beta diversity was reported to be significantly higher in malignant tumors than in benign nodules.

The sequence came from a female donor with papillary thyroid cancer or a benign thyroid nodule (not recorded which). Some clones in this sample may be carry-over from other donors' samples. The source material was adjacent normal tissue.

CDR3 loop: CASSFGGHEQYF. The DNA is TGTGCCAGCAGTTTCGGGGGCCACGAGCAGTACTTC. The chain is assembled from TRBV12-3 or TRBV12-4 and TRBJ2-7; the D gene cannot be resolved beyond TRBD1 or TRBD2, each matching 6 bases. The CDR3 sequence holds 12 residues, the cysteine and phenylalanine included. The sequence is cut down to CDR3 DNA, 36 bases in frame from base 1. The V end loses 3 bases and the J end loses 5 bases, and a stretch of 8 bases separates them.